What follows are 9 T cell receptor beta chains derived from one specimen sequenced in a study of shared clonotypes between healthy human individuals. Only in-frame clones appear in the TCRdb table, and some are missing; sequencing was by immunoSEQ multiplex PCR. The repertoire has roughly 1,600,000 clones, around 98.5% of them found once; the top ten carry 0.36%. The sequenced material came from naive CD4+ T cells sorted from blood. Stated subset: CD45RA+ positively selected. The receptor source for this set is a man under 40 in good health.

The chain links TRBV19 to TRBJ1-5; unclear D gene. CDR3 length equals 13 residues. V lost 0 bases to trimming and J lost 6 bases, with 6 bases between them. Looked up from germline, CDR1 is LNHDA and CDR2 is SQIVND (reference sequence). CDR3 sequence (DNA): TGTGCCAGTAGTATAGATCGTGGTCAGCCCCAGCATTTT. This gives the protein CASSIDRGQPQHF. Together with reference TRBV19 and TRBJ1-5, the CDR3 gives the full variable domain: DGGITQSPKYLFRKEGQNVTLSCEQNLNHDAMYWYRQDPGQGLRLIYYSQIVNDFQKGDIAEGYSVSREKKESFPLTVTSAQKNPTAFYLCASSIDRGQPQHFGDGTRLSIL.

The genes are TRBV11-2 and TRBJ2-7; D not certain. The CDR3 covers 14 residues. With 1 base removed from V and 2 bases from J, the gap between germline ends came to 9 bases. Per the germline V gene, CDR1 is SGHAT and CDR2 is FQNNGV. The CDR3 nucleotides are TGTGCCAGCAGCTTAGTGAGGCATCCCTACGAGCAGTACTTC. This translates into CASSLVRHPYEQYF.

The CDR3 coding sequence is TGTGCCAGTAGTATAGCTTGGGGCAGGGAGACCCAGTACTTC. Amino acids: CASSIAWGRETQYF. This chain links TRBV19 with TRBJ2-5, with D possibly TRBD1 on 5 matching bases. Looked up from germline, CDR1 is LNHDA and CDR2 is SQIVND (reference sequence). The CDR3 loop spans 14 amino acids. V lost 1 base, J lost 5 bases, and 11 bases lay in between.

The CDR3 region is CASTASVSTEAFF. CDR3 in DNA: TGTGCCAGTACTGCTTCGGTGTCCACTGAAGCTTTCTTT. V gene TRBV5-6 combines with J gene TRBJ1-1; D unclear. V lost 8 bases to trimming and J lost 4 bases, with 15 bases between them. CDR3 size: 13 residues. CDR1 SGHDT and CDR2 YYEEEE come from the germline V gene.

The J gene is TRBJ2-6, the V gene TRBV7-2; 7 nucleotides agree with TRBD1. Per the germline V gene, CDR1 is SGHTA and CDR2 is FQGNSA. The CDR3 sequence is 16 residues long. The V gene end was trimmed by 5 bases and the J gene end by 4 bases; junction bases not matched to a gene: 8. The CDR3 loop is CASSATGWRGANVLTF. The CDR3 region has the DNA TGTGCCAGCAGCGCGACAGGGTGGAGGGGGGCCAACGTCCTGACTTTC. Variable domain in full (rest from reference TRBV7-2 and TRBJ2-6): GAGVSQSPSNKVTEKGKDVELRCDPISGHTALYWYRQSLGQGLEFLIYFQGNSAPDKSGLPSDRFSAERTGGSVSTLTIQRTQQEDSAVYLCASSATGWRGANVLTFGAGSRLTVL.

This chain connects TRBV27 to TRBJ2-3; D not resolved. The ends were cut back, 5 bases at V and 7 bases at J, with 16 bases in the middle. This CDR3 spans 14 amino acids. CDR1 is MNHEY and CDR2 is SMNVEV in the germline V gene (reference sequence). CDR3 protein: CASSPVGQANTQYF. For the CDR3, the DNA is TGTGCCAGCAGTCCCGTCGGCCAGGCAAATACGCAGTATTTT.

The V call is TRBV29-1, the J call TRBJ2-3; no definite D call. CDR1 and CDR2 from the germline V gene are SQVTM and ANQGSEA. V was trimmed by 7 bases and J by 2 bases, leaving 13 bases between them. The CDR3 spans 13 residues. CDR3 region: CSGRTRYTDTQYF. In DNA form, the CDR3 reads TGCAGCGGCCGCACACGGTACACAGATACGCAGTATTTT.

This chain links TRBV5-1 with TRBJ2-5; 11 bases align to TRBD2. Germline V gene lookup returns CDR1 SGHRS and CDR2 YFSETQ. V shed 4 bases, J shed 0 bases, and the junction held 8 bases outside the gene matches. The CDR3 covers 17 residues. The CDR3: CASSTGLAAAYQETQYF. Here the CDR3 DNA reads TGCGCCAGCAGCACGGGACTAGCGGCTGCGTACCAAGAGACCCAGTACTTC.

The rearrangement uses TRBV6-5 and TRBJ1-2; no clear D gene. CDR3 length equals 13 residues. CDR1 is MNHEY, CDR2 SVGAGI, per germline. Trimming shortened V by 4 bases and J by 7 bases, and 13 bases separated the two germline ends. CDR3 bases: TGTGCCAGCAGTTTCGCCCCCGGGATTGGCTACACCTTC. Encoded protein: CASSFAPGIGYTF.